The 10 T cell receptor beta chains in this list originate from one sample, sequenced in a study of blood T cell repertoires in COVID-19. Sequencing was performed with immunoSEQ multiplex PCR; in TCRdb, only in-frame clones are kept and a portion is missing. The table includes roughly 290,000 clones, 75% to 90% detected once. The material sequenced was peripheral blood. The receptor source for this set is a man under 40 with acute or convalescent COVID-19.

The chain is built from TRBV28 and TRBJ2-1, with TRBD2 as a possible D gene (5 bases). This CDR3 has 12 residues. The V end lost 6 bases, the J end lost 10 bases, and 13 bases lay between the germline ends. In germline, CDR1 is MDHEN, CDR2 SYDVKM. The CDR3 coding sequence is TGTGCCAGCAGACCTTCGCGGGTCGAGCAGTTCTTC. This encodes CASRPSRVEQFF.

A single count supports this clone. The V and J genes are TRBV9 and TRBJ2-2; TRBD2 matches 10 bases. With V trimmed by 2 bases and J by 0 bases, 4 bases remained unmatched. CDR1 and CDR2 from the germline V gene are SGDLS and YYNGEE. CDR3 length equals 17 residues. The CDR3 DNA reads TGTGCCAGCAGCGTTTCCCTAGCGGGGGCGAACACCGGGGAGCTGTTTTTT. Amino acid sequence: CASSVSLAGANTGELFF.

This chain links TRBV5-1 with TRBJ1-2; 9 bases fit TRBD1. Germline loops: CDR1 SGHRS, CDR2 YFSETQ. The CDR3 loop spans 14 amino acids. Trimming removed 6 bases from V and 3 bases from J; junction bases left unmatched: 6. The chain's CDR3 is CASNSGTGHYGYTF. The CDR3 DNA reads TGCGCCAGCAACTCGGGGACAGGGCACTATGGCTACACCTTC.

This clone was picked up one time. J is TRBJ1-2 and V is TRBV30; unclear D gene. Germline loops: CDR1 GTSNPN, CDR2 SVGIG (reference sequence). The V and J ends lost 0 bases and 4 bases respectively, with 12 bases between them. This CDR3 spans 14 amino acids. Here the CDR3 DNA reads TGTGCCTGGAGTGTGAGGAACACTACCTATGGCTACACCTTC. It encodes CAWSVRNTTYGYTF.

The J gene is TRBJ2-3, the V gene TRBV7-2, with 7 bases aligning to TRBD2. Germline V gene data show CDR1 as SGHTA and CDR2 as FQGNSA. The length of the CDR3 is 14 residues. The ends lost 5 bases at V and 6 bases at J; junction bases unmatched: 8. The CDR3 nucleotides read TGTGCCAGCAGCATCAGCGGGATTATTGATACGCAGTATTTT. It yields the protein CASSISGIIDTQYF.

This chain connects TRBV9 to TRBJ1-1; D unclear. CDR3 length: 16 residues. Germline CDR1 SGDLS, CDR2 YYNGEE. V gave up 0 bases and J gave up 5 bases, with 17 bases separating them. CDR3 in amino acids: CASSVAPSGAGTEAFF. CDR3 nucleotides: TGTGCCAGCAGCGTAGCTCCGTCCGGAGCCGGGACTGAAGCTTTCTTT.

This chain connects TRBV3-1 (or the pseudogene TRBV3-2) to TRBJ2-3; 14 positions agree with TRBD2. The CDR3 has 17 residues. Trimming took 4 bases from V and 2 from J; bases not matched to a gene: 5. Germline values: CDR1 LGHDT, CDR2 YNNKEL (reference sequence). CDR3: CASSRPTSGGDTDTQYF. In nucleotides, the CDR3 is TGTGCCAGCAGCCGGCCGACTAGCGGGGGGGACACAGATACGCAGTATTTT.

CDR3 residues: CASSPKTAVYNEKLFF. For the CDR3, the DNA is TGTGCCAGCTCACCCAAGACAGCCGTCTATAATGAAAAACTGTTTTTT. The chain has TRBV18 and TRBJ1-4, with D possibly TRBD1 on 5 matching bases. Trimming removed 3 bases at V and 4 bases at J, with 15 bases between. CDR3 length: 16 residues. Germline loops: CDR1 KGHSH, CDR2 LQKENI.

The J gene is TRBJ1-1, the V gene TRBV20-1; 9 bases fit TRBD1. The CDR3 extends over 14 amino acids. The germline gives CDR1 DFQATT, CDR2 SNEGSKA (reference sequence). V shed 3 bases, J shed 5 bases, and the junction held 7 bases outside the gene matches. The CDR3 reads CSASEGQGETEAFF. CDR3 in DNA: TGCAGTGCTAGTGAGGGACAGGGAGAAACTGAAGCTTTCTTT.

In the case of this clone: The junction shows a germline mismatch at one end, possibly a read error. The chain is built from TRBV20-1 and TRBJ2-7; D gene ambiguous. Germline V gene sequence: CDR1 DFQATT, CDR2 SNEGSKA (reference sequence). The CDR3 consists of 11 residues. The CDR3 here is CSARVSSEQYF. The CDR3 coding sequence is TGCAGTGCTAGAGTCTCCTCCGAGCAGTACTTC.